The following is a T cell receptor beta chain sequence with its context. V shed 0 bases and J shed 1 base, with 19 bases lying between them. Looked up from germline, CDR1 is SQVTM and CDR2 is ANQGSEA. The CDR3 covers 17 residues. The PCR made use of 60 Vbeta and 13 Jbeta primers. Sequencing used immunoSEQ multiplex PCR; TCRdb keeps in-frame clones, though not all of them. Among hundreds of thousands of clones listed, around 73% were seen once. This sample is part of a study of cytomegalovirus exposure and HLA in healthy donors. The sample comprised PBMCs. The receptor comes from a male donor in good health and CMV-seronegative. The V call is TRBV29-1, the J call TRBJ2-7, with D possibly matching TRBD1 (6 bases). Written as DNA, the CDR3 is TGCAGCGTTGAAGATTGGGGCCCGGGACATCGATCCTACGAGCAGTACTTC. This sequence encodes CSVEDWGPGHRSYEQYF.